The entry that follows covers one T cell receptor (beta chain) sequence. The antigen is undetermined. General study findings and limits: Whole repertoires were not studied in the larger cohort, only one V-J beta rearrangement. Tumor memory CD4+ T cell TCR gene usage was found to cluster with blood and lymph node memory CD4+ cells and with lymph node naive CD4+ cells.

TCRdb re-analysed the 5' RACE reads in MiXCR, keeping a single row per CDR3 protein. The table shows 6,000 or so distinct CDR3 sequences, with 69% occurring only once. Trimming took off 4 bases at V and 1 base at J, with 9 bases between the two ends. Looked up from germline, CDR1 is SEHNR and CDR2 is FQNEAQ (reference sequence). This CDR3 is 14 amino acids long. CD4+CD45RO+CD25- cells were isolated as memory CD4+ T cells. Sequencing was done on a sample of memory CD4+ T cells sorted from a lymph node. Subset given: memory CD4+ T cells, CD4+CD45RO+CD25-. The TCR sequence derives from a female donor with breast cancer. The chain employs TRBV7-9 and TRBJ2-3; D might be TRBD1 or TRBD2, each matching 5 bases. CDR3 loop: CASSSRGGTDTQYF. The CDR3 nucleotides read TGTGCCAGCAGCTCAAGGGGAGGCACAGATACGCAGTATTTT.